Listed below are T cell receptor beta chains from one sample, sequenced in a study of a mutant IDH1 vaccine in newly diagnosed glioma. No antigens are known for them. Libraries were prepared by immunoSEQ multiplex PCR; TCRdb keeps only in-frame clonotypes and omits some of them. This sample yields approximately 50,000 clones, of which about 80% are seen a single time; over 4.5% belongs to the top ten. The input for sequencing was PBMCs, taken from a glioma patient whose treatment included an IDH1 peptide vaccine. The receptor set was obtained from a woman aged 35 to 49 with glioma. Some clones in this sample may be carry-over from other donors' samples. CDR3s leave out the opening cysteine and the closing phenylalanine or tryptophan. Fields, in order: clone size, D gene, J gene, V gene, CDR3 protein. The D gene is left open where the match is weak. Size is stated for part of the rows, as once, few or many counts, or as a class when the clone is expanded.

>NA|TRBD2|TRBJ2-7|TRBV5-1
ASSLAPSGGAYEQY
>NA|NA|TRBJ1-4|TRBV2
ASNSDGGLGEKLF
>NA|TRBD2|TRBJ2-1|TRBV6-5
ASSQSSGYNEQF
>NA|NA|TRBJ2-3|TRBV5-5
ASSPVYRTDTQY
>NA|TRBD2|TRBJ2-1|TRBV19
ASSPLSLAGGNEQF
>NA|TRBD1|TRBJ1-2|TRBV9
ASSRGQVYGYT
>NA|NA|TRBJ1-2|TRBV20-1
SASSVYGYT
>NA|TRBD1|TRBJ1-1|TRBV5-8
ASSTGQAEAF
>NA|NA|TRBJ2-7|TRBV10-3
AISGAGLASYEQY
>NA|NA|TRBJ1-6|TRBV7-8
ASSRPRGGNSPLH
>NA|NA|TRBJ1-2|TRBV2
ASSESRQLYGYT
>NA|TRBD1|TRBJ1-2|TRBV4-3
ASSQDTRGGVGYT
>NA|TRBD2|TRBJ2-1|TRBV7-9
ASSGGGLAGTYNEQF
>NA|NA|TRBJ2-1|TRBV2
ASRTTKGEQF
>NA|NA|TRBJ2-6|TRBV6-4
ASSEGSGANVLT
>NA|TRBD1|TRBJ2-7|TRBV28
ATGTGPAYEQY
>NA|TRBD1|TRBJ1-1|TRBV29-1
SVERDPGGKAEAF
>NA|NA|TRBJ1-6|TRBV4-1
ASSQGTKNSPLH
>NA|TRBD2|TRBJ2-5|TRBV30
AWTSGGKTQY
>once|TRBD1|TRBJ2-7|TRBV6-5
ASSGTGPPYEQY
>NA|TRBD1|TRBJ1-1|TRBV9
ASSLGQGANTEAF
>NA|NA|TRBJ1-6|TRBV30
AWSVGTGANSPLH
>few|NA|TRBJ1-2|TRBV7-8
ASSLQGPFGYT
>once|NA|TRBJ1-6|TRBV7-9
ASSLVGRNLQGTHSPLH
>once|NA|TRBJ2-5|TRBV2
ASSVDWQETQY
>few|TRBD1|TRBJ1-1|TRBV30
AWRYRGNTEAF
>few|TRBD2|TRBJ2-1|TRBV4-2
ASSPEASGAYNEQF
>NA|NA|TRBJ1-2|TRBV9
ASSVAGNYGYT
>NA|NA|TRBJ2-5|TRBV6-5
ASSYSPRGVEETQY
>NA|TRBD1|TRBJ1-1|TRBV19
ASSFGQGGTEAF
>once|TRBD1|TRBJ1-2|TRBV6-6
ASTKGGGNYGYT
>once|TRBD2|TRBJ2-3|TRBV7-8
ASSLELAGDARDTQY
>NA|TRBD1|TRBJ1-1|TRBV19
ASSIALDRGRAF
>NA|NA|TRBJ1-5|TRBV19
ASKGRMGFSNQPQH
>NA|TRBD1|TRBJ1-1|TRBV5-5
ASSYGTGGEAF
>NA|NA|TRBJ2-5|TRBV5-4
ASSPLITQETQY
>NA|TRBD2|TRBJ2-7|TRBV7-2
ASSLEALAGGEQY
>few|NA|TRBJ1-2|TRBV2
ASSGAGPNYGYT
>NA|NA|TRBJ2-1|TRBV5-6
ASSSLGDRAYNEQF
>once|TRBD1|TRBJ1-4|TRBV6-1
ASSEVRGRGSEKLF
>NA|TRBD1|TRBJ2-3|TRBV11-2
ASSLVGGQNRDTQY
>medium-sized|NA|TRBJ1-1|TRBV5-4
ASSLQRGTEAF
>few|NA|TRBJ1-1|TRBV19
ASSIAGTEAF
>NA|NA|TRBJ2-3|TRBV7-2
ASSVGGAADTQY
>few|TRBD1|TRBJ1-2|TRBV5-8
ASSPRGPNYGYT